The 25 T cell receptor beta chains listed next were all sequenced from one sample in a study of molecular identifiers for immune sequencing clone quantification. MiXCR was run by TCRdb on the PCR reads, yielding one entry per CDR3 protein. The profile covers 50,000 to 70,000 distinct CDR3 sequences, with around 18% appearing a single time and roughly 1.5% taken by the ten largest. The material sequenced was naive CD8+ T cells from blood, with Jurkat cell RNA spiked in. Subset: FACS-sorted CD8+CD4-CCR7+CD45RA+ naive T cells. These receptor sequences come from a human donor in good health. Some libraries in this study had Jurkat cell RNA spiked in.

This clonotype showed up just a few times. A read error may explain this, as a much larger clone is one base away. The chain couples TRBV7-6 to TRBJ2-1; the match to TRBD2 covers 7 bases. This CDR3 has 17 residues. With V trimmed by 5 bases and J by 5 bases, 15 bases remained unmatched. Per the germline V gene, CDR1 is SGHVS and CDR2 is FNYEAQ. The CDR3 protein is CASSPLIVGAGNNEQFF. As DNA, the CDR3 is TGTGCCAGCAGCCCACTCATAGTGGGAGCGGGAAACAATGAGCAGTTCTTC.

Turning to this clonotype: With a much larger clone just one base away, this may be a read error. The genes are TRBV10-3 and TRBJ2-7, with unresolved D. V lost 4 bases to trimming and J lost 5 bases, with 21 bases between them. The CDR3 is 16 amino acids. CDR1 is ENHRY, CDR2 SYGVKD, per germline. The CDR3 region has the DNA TGTGCCATCAGTGTGGGTTTGGTTGGGCTTAGGAACGAGCAGTACTTC. Its translation: CAISVGLVGLRNEQYF.

In this sample, this clonotype turned up many times. V gene TRBV27 combines with J gene TRBJ1-5, with 7 bases aligning to TRBD1. Germline lookup yields CDR1 MNHEY and CDR2 SMNVEV (reference sequence). The CDR3 runs to 16 residues. V gave up 5 bases and J gave up 4 bases; unmatched junction bases: 11. The CDR3 protein is CASSPSTGWGNQPQHF. For the CDR3, the DNA is TGTGCCAGCAGTCCCTCGACAGGGTGGGGAAATCAGCCCCAGCATTTT.

This clonotype was picked up many times. The rearrangement links TRBV9 to TRBJ2-7, with TRBD1 matching over 7 bases. This CDR3 has 14 amino acids. V shed 1 base, J shed 6 bases, and the junction held 7 bases outside the gene matches. Germline V lookup: CDR1 SGDLS, CDR2 YYNGEE. CDR3 DNA sequence: TGTGCCAGCAGCGTAAGACAGGGCGTTGGCGAGCAGTACTTC. The encoded protein is CASSVRQGVGEQYF.

This clonotype was detected many times. The chain's CDR3 is CASSPRGALDLYEQYF. DNA of the CDR3: TGTGCCAGCAGCCCCCGTGGCGCACTAGATCTGTACGAGCAGTACTTC. This chain links TRBV14 with TRBJ2-7; TRBD2 is a possible D gene (5 bases). This CDR3 has 16 residues. Germline V gives CDR1 SGHDN, CDR2 FVKESK. Trimming took 4 bases from V and 4 from J, leaving 20 bases between them. The full variable domain, its missing parts supplied by reference TRBV14 and TRBJ2-7, is EAGVTQFPSHSVIEKGQTVTLRCDPISGHDNLYWYRRVMGKEIKFLLHFVKESKQDESGMPNNRFLAERTGGTYSTLKVQPAELEDSGVYFCASSPRGALDLYEQYFGPGTRLTVT.

On this clonotype itself: This sequence may be a read error, since a much larger clone differs from it by one base. V gene TRBV11-3 combines with J gene TRBJ2-2, with 9 positions matching TRBD1. The germline V gene has CDR1 SGHNT and CDR2 YENEEA. The CDR3 totals 12 residues. The CDR3 DNA reads as TGTGCCAGCAGCGGAGACAGGGGGGAGCTGTCTTTT. This encodes CASSGDRGELSF.

This clonotype was picked up many times. The V gene is TRBV6-6, the J gene TRBJ2-1, with TRBD2 matching over 13 bases. The junction had 4 bases not matched to a gene; V was cut back by 0 bases and J by 8 bases. Germline V gene lookup returns CDR1 MNHNY and CDR2 SVGAGI (reference sequence). The length of the CDR3 is 16 residues. The CDR3 DNA reads as TGTGCCAGCAGTTACTCGAGACTAGCGGGAGGTGATGAGCAGTTCTTC. Amino acid sequence: CASSYSRLAGGDEQFF.

In this sample, this clonotype turned up many times. The chain employs TRBV15 and TRBJ2-3, with TRBD2 identical over 7 bases. This CDR3 region has 14 residues. Germline-derived CDR1 and CDR2 are LNHNV and YYDKDF (reference sequence). The trim removed 4 bases at V and 4 bases at J, leaving 5 bases unmatched. The CDR3 spells CATSTGRGSDTQYF. The CDR3 bases are TGTGCCACCAGCACAGGGCGGGGGTCAGATACGCAGTATTTT.

This clonotype was detected ten times or more. V gene TRBV27 combines with J gene TRBJ2-3; 10 positions match TRBD2. The CDR3 consists of 16 residues. Losses at the gene ends were 7 bases for V and 4 bases for J; bases not matched to a gene: 11. Germline V lookup: CDR1 MNHEY, CDR2 SMNVEV (reference sequence). The CDR3 sequence is CASIKLAGGLSDTQYF. As DNA, the CDR3 is TGTGCCAGCATCAAGTTAGCGGGAGGTCTGTCAGATACGCAGTATTTT.

This clonotype was seen only a few times. This may be a read error, as it is one base from a much larger clone. The chain carries TRBV4-2 and TRBJ2-5; D ambiguous. The germline gives CDR1 LGHNA, CDR2 YNFKEQ. The CDR3 length is 13 residues. V was cut by 0 bases and J by 9 bases, with 11 bases left in between. The CDR3 DNA reads as TGTGCCAGCAGCCAAGATCTGGGGAAGGCCCAGTACTTC. It yields the protein CASSQDLGKAQYF.

This clonotype was recorded at least ten times. V usage is TRBV19 and J usage is TRBJ1-1, with D tentatively TRBD1 (6 bases). The CDR3 is 13 residues long. Germline CDR1 and CDR2: LNHDA and SQIVND (reference sequence). Trimming took off 7 bases at V and 2 bases at J, with 11 bases between the two ends. The DNA of the CDR3 is TGTGCCAGTACCCCGGACAGTAACACTGAAGCTTTCTTT. It encodes CASTPDSNTEAFF. The full variable domain, with the rest looked up from reference TRBV19 and TRBJ1-1, is DGGITQSPKYLFRKEGQNVTLSCEQNLNHDAMYWYRQDPGQGLRLIYYSQIVNDFQKGDIAEGYSVSREKKESFPLTVTSAQKNPTAFYLCASTPDSNTEAFFGQGTRLTVV.

About this clonotype itself: Germline and junction disagree at one end, which may indicate a read error. This chain connects TRBV6-5 to TRBJ2-3; D is perhaps TRBD2 (6 bases). The germline gives CDR1 MNHEY, CDR2 SVGAGI. The CDR3 runs to 14 residues. This CDR3 is CATQSRDSTDTRYF. CDR3 nucleotide sequence: TGTGCCACCCAATCCCGGGACTCCACAGATACGCGGTATTTT.

This clonotype was detected many times. The DNA for the CDR3 is TGTGCCAGCAGCCTACGACTAGCGGGGTCCAAAAACATTCAGTACTTC. Its translation is CASSLRLAGSKNIQYF. The chain joins TRBV3-1 to TRBJ2-4, with 11 bases lining up with TRBD2. Losses at the gene ends were 4 bases for V and 2 bases for J; bases not matched to a gene: 4. The CDR3 is 16 amino acids. Germline CDR1 reads LGHDT; CDR2 reads YNNKEL (reference sequence). Using reference TRBV3-1 and TRBJ2-4 for the parts outside the CDR3, the full variable domain is DTAVSQTPKYLVTQMGNDKSIKCEQNLGHDTMYWYKQDSKKFLKIMFSYNNKELIINETVPNRFSPKSPDKAHLNLHINSLELGDSAVYFCASSLRLAGSKNIQYFGAGTRLSVL.

This clonotype appeared many times. The gene calls are TRBV7-9 and TRBJ2-3, with D hard to call. The V gene's germline CDR1 is SEHNR and CDR2 FQNEAQ (reference sequence). The CDR3 runs to 13 residues. V shed 5 bases and J shed 2 bases, with 8 bases lying between them. CDR3 residues: CASSPSNTDTQYF. Written as DNA, the CDR3 is TGTGCCAGCAGCCCCTCAAACACAGATACGCAGTATTTT.

This clonotype was seen repeatedly, ten times or more. The chain couples TRBV27 to TRBJ2-1, with TRBD2 matching 12 bases. V lost 3 bases, J lost 4 bases, and 1 base stayed unmatched. Germline lookup yields CDR1 MNHEY and CDR2 SMNVEV (reference sequence). The CDR3 runs 15 residues. The chain's CDR3 is CASSFGTSGYNEQFF. As DNA, the CDR3 is TGTGCCAGCAGTTTCGGGACTAGCGGGTACAATGAGCAGTTCTTC.

This clonotype appeared many times. The V gene is TRBV6-6, the J gene TRBJ2-3, with TRBD2 as a possible D gene (5 bases). V was clipped by 8 bases and J by 3 bases, with 15 bases between them. This CDR3 has 14 amino acids. In germline, CDR1 is MNHNY, CDR2 SVGAGI (reference sequence). CDR3 in amino acids: CASGQRGSTDTQYF. CDR3 DNA sequence: TGTGCCAGCGGCCAGCGCGGGTCGACAGATACGCAGTATTTT.

This clonotype was detected many times. The chain recombines TRBV7-8 with TRBJ1-1; 9 bases are shared with TRBD1. CDR1 is SGHVS and CDR2 is FQNEAQ in the germline V gene. This CDR3 region has 17 residues. V dropped 7 bases and J dropped 5; count of bases not matched to a gene: 17. Here the CDR3 DNA reads TGTGCCAGCACCGAAAACAGGGGGCGCGTAGAGTTTACTGAAGCTTTCTTT. The encoded protein is CASTENRGRVEFTEAFF.

Only a few counts were recorded for this clonotype. The rearrangement joins TRBV6-2 or TRBV6-3 to TRBJ2-1; 8 positions match TRBD1. After removal of 5 bases from V and 4 bases from J, the junction contained 4 bases not matched to a gene. Germline loops: CDR1 MNHEY, CDR2 SVGEGT. This CDR3 region has 14 residues. The CDR3 sequence: CASSTTGGYNEQFF. The CDR3 region has the DNA TGTGCCAGCAGTACCACAGGGGGATACAATGAGCAGTTCTTC.

This clonotype was observed a handful of times. The chain carries TRBV28 and TRBJ2-4, with D possibly being TRBD1 or TRBD2 (6 bases each). Germline V gene sequence: CDR1 MDHEN, CDR2 SYDVKM. This CDR3 spans 16 amino acids. The V gene lost 2 bases and the J gene lost 6 bases, with 17 bases spanning the gap. The CDR3 spells CASSLVVLEGGNIQYF. In DNA, the CDR3 is TGTGCCAGCAGTTTAGTCGTTTTGGAGGGGGGAAACATTCAGTACTTC.

J is TRBJ2-4 and V is TRBV7-9; a possible D gene is TRBD2 (5 bases). CDR1 and CDR2 (germline): SEHNR, FQNEAQ (reference sequence). This CDR3 is built from 16 residues. Trimming took 0 bases from V and 3 from J, leaving 12 bases between them. DNA for the CDR3: TGTGCCAGCAGCTTAGCCTTGGGAGAGGGCAAAAACATTCAGTACTTC. Translation gives CASSLALGEGKNIQYF.

This clonotype has ten or more counts. The V and J genes are TRBV4-3 and TRBJ2-3, with D possibly being TRBD2 (5 bases). The CDR3 has 13 residues. Germline CDR1 and CDR2: LGHNA and YSLEER. V shed 4 bases and J shed 4 bases, with 9 bases lying between them. The CDR3 DNA sequence: TGCGCCAGCAGCCGGGAGTGGGCAGATACGCAGTATTTT. Translation gives CASSREWADTQYF.

As regards this clonotype: With a much larger clone just one base away, this may be a read error. The chain combines TRBV12-5 with TRBJ2-7, with D unclear. This CDR3 contains 13 residues. Germline-derived CDR1 and CDR2 are LGHNT and FRNRAP. The CDR3 nucleotides read TGTGCTAGTGCTTTGTTGGGGTCCCACGAGCAGTACTTC. It encodes CASALLGSHEQYF.

The CDR3 DNA follows: TGTGCCAGCAGTCCCTCCGGGACCATCTACGAGCAGTACTTC. Amino acids: CASSPSGTIYEQYF. The genes are TRBV27 and TRBJ2-7, with D tentatively TRBD1 or TRBD2 (5 bases each). CDR1 is MNHEY and CDR2 is SMNVEV in the germline V gene (reference sequence). Trimming pared 5 bases from V and 3 bases from J, leaving 14 bases between. The CDR3 consists of 14 residues.

Comment on this clonotype: This may be a read error, as it is one base from a much larger clone. The rearrangement links TRBV7-8 to TRBJ2-7; D is perhaps TRBD2 (5 bases). Deletions cut 1 base from V and 4 bases from J, with 14 bases between. Looked up from germline, CDR1 is SGHVS and CDR2 is FQNEAQ. This CDR3 spans 15 amino acids. The DNA of the CDR3 is TGTGCCAGCAGCTTAGTGATTCTAGCTGGATACGAGCAGTACTTC. Encoded protein: CASSLVILAGYEQYF.

In this sample, this clonotype turned up many times. This chain uses TRBV20-1 with TRBJ2-7; D tentatively fits TRBD1 or TRBD2 (5 bases each). V lost 6 bases and J lost 6, with 18 bases in between. CDR1 DFQATT and CDR2 SNEGSKA come from the germline V gene (reference sequence). The CDR3 sequence is 13 residues long. CDR3 residues: CSAPGPRSAEQYF. The CDR3 DNA reads TGCAGTGCACCGGGGCCCAGGTCGGCCGAGCAGTACTTC.